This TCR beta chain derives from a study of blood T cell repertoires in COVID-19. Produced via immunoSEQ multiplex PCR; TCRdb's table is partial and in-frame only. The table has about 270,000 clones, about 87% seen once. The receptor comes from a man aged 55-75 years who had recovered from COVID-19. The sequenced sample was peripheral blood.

In nucleotides, the CDR3 is TGCGCCAGCAGCCAACCCCTTATAGACAGAAGTCCACGGCCCCAGCATTTT. This sequence encodes CASSQPLIDRSPRPQHF. This chain joins TRBV4-1 and TRBJ1-5, with a tentative D call TRBD1 (5 bases). Germline V gives CDR1 MGHRA, CDR2 YSYEKL. V gave up 2 bases and J gave up 9 bases, with 23 bases separating them. There are 17 residues in the CDR3.